Following are 32 T cell receptor beta chains from one sample sequenced in a study of blood T cell repertoires in COVID-19. Clones were sequenced by immunoSEQ multiplex PCR, and TCRdb holds only the in-frame ones, with some missing. The sample contains roughly 260,000 clones, roughly four fifths of which appear only once. Input material: PBMCs or T cells enriched from blood (not recorded which). The receptors were gathered from a woman in her thirties or forties who had been exposed to COVID-19.

V usage is TRBV2 and J usage is TRBJ1-1, with TRBD1 matching 8 bases. After removal of 4 bases from V and 0 bases from J, the junction contained 7 bases not matched to a gene. The germline V gene has CDR1 SNHLY and CDR2 FYNNEI. This CDR3 spans 16 amino acids. CDR3: CASSGYRGVMNTEAFF. As DNA, the CDR3 is TGTGCCAGCAGTGGATACAGGGGGGTAATGAACACTGAAGCTTTCTTT.

The chain joins TRBV6-2 or TRBV6-3 to TRBJ1-5; a weak D match, TRBD1 (5 bases). This CDR3 has 15 residues. Germline CDR1 and CDR2: MNHEY and SVGEGT. V gave up 0 bases and J gave up 3 bases, with 9 bases separating them. CDR3 in amino acids: CASSYSPQDNQPQHF. CDR3 nucleotide sequence: TGTGCCAGCAGTTACTCGCCACAGGACAATCAGCCCCAGCATTTT.

This rearrangement joins TRBV7-3 to TRBJ2-1; the match to TRBD1 covers 8 bases. This CDR3 is 13 amino acids long. V dropped 5 bases and J dropped 8; count of bases not matched to a gene: 5. In germline, CDR1 is SGHTA, CDR2 FQGTGA. CDR3 residues: CASSVIRGHEQFF. Written as DNA, the CDR3 is TGTGCCAGCAGCGTTATCAGGGGGCATGAGCAGTTCTTC.

By share of the sample, this clone is medium-sized. The chain carries TRBV18 and TRBJ2-7, with D maybe TRBD1 (6 bases). CDR1 KGHSH and CDR2 LQKENI come from the germline V gene. Trimming cost V 4 bases and J 6 bases, with 16 bases left between them. The CDR3 consists of 14 residues. The CDR3 spells CASSREVRGSEQYF. Written as DNA, the CDR3 is TGTGCCAGCTCACGCGAGGTCAGGGGTAGCGAGCAGTACTTC.

In its sample, this clone was seen a few times. The V call is TRBV7-7, the J call TRBJ2-5; D might be TRBD1 (6 bases). Germline V gives CDR1 SSHAT, CDR2 FNYEAQ (reference sequence). CDR3 size: 14 residues. The V gene lost 5 bases and the J gene lost 1 base, with 11 bases spanning the gap. The DNA of the CDR3 is TGTGCCAGCAGCACTGGGGGCCCCCAAGAGACCCAGTACTTC. Amino acid sequence: CASSTGGPQETQYF.

The chain combines TRBV29-1 with TRBJ2-2, with no clear D. Trimming pared 2 bases from V and 0 bases from J, leaving 4 bases between. The germline gives CDR1 SQVTM, CDR2 ANQGSEA. This CDR3 is 13 amino acids long. This CDR3 reads CSVEQSNTGELFF. CDR3 coding DNA: TGCAGCGTTGAACAGTCGAACACCGGGGAGCTGTTTTTT.

This chain connects TRBV15 to TRBJ1-6; D is unresolved. The V gene lost 0 bases and the J gene lost 7 bases, with 10 bases spanning the gap. The CDR3 is 15 amino acids. Germline CDR1 and CDR2: LNHNV and YYDKDF (reference sequence). CDR3 protein: CATSRDWAGNSPLHF. DNA for the CDR3: TGTGCCACCAGCAGAGATTGGGCAGGCAATTCACCCCTCCACTTT.

The chain has TRBV13 and TRBJ1-1; D remains unclear. This CDR3 is 14 amino acids long. Germline V CDR1 and CDR2: PRHDT, FYEKMQ (reference sequence). The V end lost 1 base, the J end lost 1 base, and 7 bases lay between the germline ends. DNA for the CDR3: TGTGCCAGCAGCTTAGAAGCAGGGAACACTGAAGCTTTCTTT. As protein: CASSLEAGNTEAFF.

The V and J genes are TRBV4-3 and TRBJ2-2; 7 nucleotides agree with TRBD2. V gave up 1 base and J gave up 5 bases; unmatched junction bases: 7. Germline V CDR1 and CDR2: LGHNA, YSLEER. The CDR3 covers 16 residues. DNA for the CDR3: TGCGCCAGCAGCCAAGTGGGGGGGATTGGGACCGGGGAGCTGTTTTTT. This translates into CASSQVGGIGTGELFF.

This chain connects TRBV19 to TRBJ2-3, with TRBD1 matching over 7 bases. Germline CDR1 LNHDA, CDR2 SQIVND (reference sequence). There are 15 residues in the CDR3. Trimming took 7 bases from V and 3 from J; bases not matched to a gene: 10. The CDR3: CASKIGGQRTDTQYF. The CDR3 nucleotides are TGTGCCAGTAAAATTGGGGGACAGAGAACAGATACGCAGTATTTT.

The gene calls are TRBV7-8 and TRBJ2-1; D might be TRBD2 (5 bases). V was trimmed by 2 bases and J by 6 bases, leaving 8 bases between them. Germline V gives CDR1 SGHVS, CDR2 FQNEAQ. The CDR3 contains 13 residues. CDR3 bases: TGTGCCAGCAGCTTAACACTAGTCAATGAGCAGTTCTTC. Translating it yields CASSLTLVNEQFF.

The rearrangement links TRBV5-1 to TRBJ1-1, with TRBD1 matching over 7 bases. The CDR3 spans 15 residues. After removal of 0 bases from V and 0 bases from J, the junction contained 2 bases not matched to a gene. CDR1 and CDR2 from the germline V gene are SGHRS and YFSETQ. This CDR3 reads CASSLVTGLNTEAFF. DNA for the CDR3: TGCGCCAGCAGCTTGGTGACAGGGCTGAACACTGAAGCTTTCTTT. The whole variable domain, remainder taken from reference TRBV5-1 and TRBJ1-1, is KAGVTQTPRYLIKTRGQQVTLSCSPISGHRSVSWYQQTPGQGLQFLFEYFSETQRNKGNFPGRFSGRQFSNSRSEMNVSTLELGDSALYLCASSLVTGLNTEAFFGQGTRLTVV.

This clone showed up just a few times. The rearrangement links TRBV6-4 to TRBJ2-2, with TRBD1 identical over 7 bases. V lost 6 bases to trimming and J lost 3 bases; unmatched junction nucleotides: 10. CDR1 is MRHNA and CDR2 is SNTAGT in the germline V gene. The CDR3 has 16 amino acids. The CDR3 DNA follows: TGTGCCAGCAGCGGCACAGGGGACGGTGACACCGGGGAGCTGTTTTTT. Its protein product is CASSGTGDGDTGELFF.

The chain uses TRBV2 and TRBJ2-5; weak D call: TRBD2 (6 bases). The CDR3 is 16 amino acids. Trimming pared 4 bases from V and 1 base from J, leaving 16 bases between. Germline CDR1 reads SNHLY; CDR2 reads FYNNEI. CDR3 sequence (DNA): TGTGCCAGCAGTGCGCGGGGAGAGTGGTTCCAAGAGACCCAGTACTTC. It translates to CASSARGEWFQETQYF.

Worth noting for this clone: Other DNA sequences in the same sample also yield this CDR3. The DNA of the CDR3 is TGCGCCAGCAGCTCGGGACAGGCGAACACCGGGGAGCTGTTTTTT. This sequence encodes CASSSGQANTGELFF. The chain joins TRBV5-1 to TRBJ2-2; 8 bases map to TRBD1. V lost 3 bases to trimming and J lost 0 bases; unmatched junction nucleotides: 1. The germline gives CDR1 SGHRS, CDR2 YFSETQ. The CDR3 is 15 amino acids.

The chain's CDR3 is CASSPAGGRSYNEQFF. The CDR3 DNA is TGTGCCAGCTCACCAGCGGGGGGACGCTCCTACAATGAGCAGTTCTTC. J is TRBJ2-1 and V is TRBV18, with 8 nucleotides matching TRBD2. Germline trimming cut 2 bases from V and 0 bases from J; bases unmatched to any gene: 3. CDR1 and CDR2 (germline): KGHSH, LQKENI. This CDR3 spans 16 amino acids. Variable domain in full (rest from reference TRBV18 and TRBJ2-1): NAGVMQNPRHLVRRRGQEARLRCSPMKGHSHVYWYRQLPEEGLKFMVYLQKENIIDESGMPKERFSAEFPKEGPSILRIQQVVRGDSAAYFCASSPAGGRSYNEQFFGPGTRLTVL.

The J gene is TRBJ1-4, the V gene TRBV12-5; TRBD1 matches at 9 bases. CDR3 length: 13 amino acids. Germline CDR1 and CDR2: LGHNT and FRNRAP. V lost 6 bases and J lost 8; bases outside the gene matches: 4. The DNA for the CDR3 is TGTGCTAGTGGCCGGACAGGGGCCGAAAAACTGTTTTTT. Translation: CASGRTGAEKLFF.

The rearrangement links TRBV10-3 to TRBJ1-2; D not certain. Germline assignment: CDR1 ENHRY and CDR2 SYGVKD. The CDR3 length is 18 residues. Between the trimmed V and J ends, which lost 6 bases and 4 bases, there was a span of 27 bases. In nucleotides, the CDR3 is TGTGCCATCAGGTCCTCGTTAACAGCCGTCGACGCCTTCTATGGCTACACCTTC. It encodes CAIRSSLTAVDAFYGYTF.

The CDR3, as DNA: TGTGCCAGCAGGGGACTAGACGCCGATGAGCAGTTCTTC. Translating gives CASRGLDADEQFF. This chain links TRBV2 with TRBJ2-1, with 8 positions matching TRBD2. The V gene's germline CDR1 is SNHLY and CDR2 FYNNEI. V lost 6 bases to trimming and J lost 8 bases; unmatched junction nucleotides: 6. The CDR3 loop spans 13 amino acids.

The V and J genes are TRBV11-2 and TRBJ2-5; 9 bases line up with TRBD1. Germline V gives CDR1 SGHAT, CDR2 FQNNGV. The ends lost 7 bases at V and 5 bases at J; junction bases unmatched: 11. This CDR3 is built from 15 residues. CDR3 in amino acids: CASTAQGARTETQYF. The DNA for the CDR3 is TGTGCCAGCACTGCACAGGGGGCGCGGACGGAGACCCAGTACTTC.

V and J are TRBV5-1 and TRBJ2-5, with 14 bases fitting TRBD2. Germline-derived CDR1 and CDR2 are SGHRS and YFSETQ. V trimming: 4 bases; J trimming: 5 bases; junction bases outside the gene matches: 7. The CDR3 is made up of 16 amino acids. In nucleotides, the CDR3 is TGCGCCAGCAGCCCGGGGGGACTAGCGGGGGTTGAGACCCAGTACTTC. Translated: CASSPGGLAGVETQYF.

The V and J genes are TRBV19 and TRBJ1-4, with D hard to call. V lost 3 bases to trimming and J lost 0 bases, with 8 bases between them. The germline V gene encodes CDR1 LNHDA and CDR2 SQIVND (reference sequence). This CDR3 comprises 15 residues. The CDR3 DNA sequence: TGTGCCAGTAGTATTGGCCGTTCAACTAATGAAAAACTGTTTTTT. This gives the protein CASSIGRSTNEKLFF.

The genes are TRBV6-5 and TRBJ2-3, with 7 bases aligning to TRBD2. Germline V gives CDR1 MNHEY, CDR2 SVGAGI. This CDR3 has 13 residues. The ends lost 5 bases at V and 5 bases at J; junction bases unmatched: 4. The CDR3 here is CASSRGEGDTQYF. The CDR3, as DNA: TGTGCCAGCAGTAGAGGGGAGGGAGATACGCAGTATTTT.

This clone was seen just once. The V call is TRBV4-3, the J call TRBJ2-2; TRBD2 agrees at 10 bases. CDR3 length: 15 residues. Germline loops: CDR1 LGHNA, CDR2 YSLEER. V lost 6 bases to trimming and J lost 7 bases; unmatched junction nucleotides: 8. In DNA, the CDR3 is TGCGCCAGCAGTGTAGGACTAGCGGAGGGCGGGGAGCTGTTTTTT. Its translation is CASSVGLAEGGELFF.

This clone appeared a few times. The chain employs TRBV9 and TRBJ1-5, with a weak D call TRBD1 (5 bases). Looked up from germline, CDR1 is SGDLS and CDR2 is YYNGEE. Trimming removed 6 bases at V and 3 bases at J, with 16 bases between. This CDR3 is built from 15 residues. CDR3 in DNA: TGTGCCAGCAATCCATCCGACAGTCCCAATCAGCCCCAGCATTTT. Encoded protein: CASNPSDSPNQPQHF.

This clone was detected a few times. V usage is TRBV9 and J usage is TRBJ2-3; no firm D call. This CDR3 has 17 residues. CDR1 is SGDLS, CDR2 YYNGEE, per germline. V was pared by 4 bases and J by 1 base, with 19 bases between. The CDR3 is CASSPALDSRGTDTQYF. The CDR3 nucleotides read TGTGCCAGCAGCCCCGCCCTAGATTCCCGGGGCACAGATACGCAGTATTTT.

The chain recombines TRBV3-1 (or the pseudogene TRBV3-2) with TRBJ1-1; a weak D match, TRBD1 (5 bases). The V end was cut by 2 bases, the J end by 1 base, with 14 bases between. The CDR3 consists of 16 residues. The V gene's germline CDR1 is LGHDT and CDR2 YNNKEL (reference sequence). The CDR3 reads CASSQRGGGQNTEAFF. In DNA, the CDR3 is TGTGCCAGCAGCCAACGGGGGGGAGGACAGAACACTGAAGCTTTCTTT.

The V and J genes are TRBV19 and TRBJ2-1, with TRBD1 identical over 9 bases. V shed 5 bases and J 3 bases; nucleotides not matched to a gene: 14. The V gene's germline CDR1 is LNHDA and CDR2 SQIVND (reference sequence). This CDR3 has 18 residues. Written as DNA, the CDR3 is TGTGCCAGTAGTCAAATGAGGGGAAGGGACAGGGTCTACAATGAGCAGTTCTTC. Protein sequence: CASSQMRGRDRVYNEQFF.

The V gene is TRBV30, the J gene TRBJ1-6; 9 bases line up with TRBD1. The germline CDR1 and CDR2 sequences are GTSNPN and SVGIG (reference sequence). The CDR3 is 14 residues long. The junction had 3 bases not matched to a gene; V was cut back by 2 bases and J by 7 bases. The CDR3: CAWSPGTGNSPLHF. CDR3 nucleotide sequence: TGTGCCTGGAGTCCCGGGACAGGGAATTCACCCCTCCACTTT.

The rearrangement links TRBV9 to TRBJ2-7; a possible D gene is TRBD2 (5 bases). Germline CDR1 reads SGDLS; CDR2 reads YYNGEE. The CDR3 is made up of 14 amino acids. V lost 4 bases and J lost 6, with 17 bases in between. In DNA, the CDR3 is TGTGCCAGCAGCATCCCCCCTGAGGGCGGCGAGCAGTACTTC. Protein product: CASSIPPEGGEQYF.

CDR3 in amino acids: CASSLMGPPSTDTQYF. The CDR3 nucleotides read TGTGCCAGCAGCTTAATGGGGCCTCCTAGCACAGATACGCAGTATTTT. The chain is built from TRBV11-3 and TRBJ2-3; tentatively, D is TRBD1 (5 bases). Deletions cut 2 bases from V and 0 bases from J, with 12 bases between. The CDR3 spans 16 residues. Germline assignment: CDR1 SGHNT and CDR2 YENEEA.

The chain recombines TRBV5-1 with TRBJ2-3, with TRBD1 as a possible D gene (6 bases). The CDR3 is 15 residues long. Per germline, CDR1 SGHRS and CDR2 YFSETQ. The ends were cut back, 3 bases at V and 2 bases at J, with 13 bases in the middle. The CDR3 DNA follows: TGCGCCAGCAGCTCATCACAGGGAATCACAGATACGCAGTATTTT. Protein product: CASSSSQGITDTQYF.